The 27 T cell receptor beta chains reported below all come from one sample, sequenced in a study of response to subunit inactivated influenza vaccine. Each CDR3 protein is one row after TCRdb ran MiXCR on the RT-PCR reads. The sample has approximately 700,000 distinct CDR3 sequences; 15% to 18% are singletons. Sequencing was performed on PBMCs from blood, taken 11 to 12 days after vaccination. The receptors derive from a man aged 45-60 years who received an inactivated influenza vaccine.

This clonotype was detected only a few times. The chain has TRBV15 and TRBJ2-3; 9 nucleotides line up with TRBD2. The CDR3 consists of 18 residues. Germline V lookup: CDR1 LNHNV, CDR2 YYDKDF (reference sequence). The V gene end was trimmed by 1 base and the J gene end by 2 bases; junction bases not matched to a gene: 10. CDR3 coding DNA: TGTGCCACCAGCAGAGTAGGAGGTCTAGCGGGGAACACAGATACGCAGTATTTT. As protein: CATSRVGGLAGNTDTQYF.

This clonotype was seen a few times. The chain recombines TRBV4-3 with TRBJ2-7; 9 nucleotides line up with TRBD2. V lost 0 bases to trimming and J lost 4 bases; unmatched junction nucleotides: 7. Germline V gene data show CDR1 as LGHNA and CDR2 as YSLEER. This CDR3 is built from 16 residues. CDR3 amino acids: CASSQDSRLAGYEQYF. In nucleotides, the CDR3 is TGCGCCAGCAGCCAAGATAGTCGGCTAGCGGGGTACGAGCAGTACTTC.

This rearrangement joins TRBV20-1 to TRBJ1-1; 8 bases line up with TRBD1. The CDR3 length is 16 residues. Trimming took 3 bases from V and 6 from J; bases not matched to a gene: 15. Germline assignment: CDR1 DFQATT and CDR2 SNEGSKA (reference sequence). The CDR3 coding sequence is TGCAGTGCTAGCTCAGGACAGGGCCTGGATTGGTCTGAAGCTTTCTTT. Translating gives CSASSGQGLDWSEAFF.

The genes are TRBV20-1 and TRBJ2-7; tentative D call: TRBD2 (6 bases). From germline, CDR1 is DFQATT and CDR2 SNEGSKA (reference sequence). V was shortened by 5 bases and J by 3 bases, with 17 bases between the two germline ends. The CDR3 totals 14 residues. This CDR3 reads CSAAGLSGLYEQYF. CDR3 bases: TGCAGTGCTGCGGGACTCTCGGGGCTCTACGAGCAGTACTTC.

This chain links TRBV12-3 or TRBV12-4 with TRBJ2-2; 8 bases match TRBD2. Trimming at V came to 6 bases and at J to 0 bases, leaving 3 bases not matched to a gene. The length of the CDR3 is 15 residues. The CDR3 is CASREGLANTGELFF. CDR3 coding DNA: TGTGCCAGCAGAGAGGGACTAGCGAACACCGGGGAGCTGTTTTTT.

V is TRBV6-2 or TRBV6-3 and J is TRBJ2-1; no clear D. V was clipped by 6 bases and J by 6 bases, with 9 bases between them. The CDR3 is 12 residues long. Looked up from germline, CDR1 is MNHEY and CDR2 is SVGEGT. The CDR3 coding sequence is TGTGCCAGCAGGTCAGTCGGCAATGAGCAGTTCTTC. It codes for CASRSVGNEQFF.

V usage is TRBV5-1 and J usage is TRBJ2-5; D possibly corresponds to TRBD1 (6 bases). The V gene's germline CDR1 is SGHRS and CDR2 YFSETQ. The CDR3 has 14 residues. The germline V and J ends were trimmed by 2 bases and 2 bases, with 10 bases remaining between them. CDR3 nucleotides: TGCGCCAGCAGCTTCAAGGACAGTCAAGAGACCCAGTACTTC. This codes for CASSFKDSQETQYF.

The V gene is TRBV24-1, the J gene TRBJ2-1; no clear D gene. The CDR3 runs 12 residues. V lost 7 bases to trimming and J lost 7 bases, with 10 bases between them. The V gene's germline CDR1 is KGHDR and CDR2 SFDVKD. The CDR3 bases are TGTGCCACCAGGGGCGTCTCAAATGAGCAGTTCTTC. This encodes CATRGVSNEQFF.

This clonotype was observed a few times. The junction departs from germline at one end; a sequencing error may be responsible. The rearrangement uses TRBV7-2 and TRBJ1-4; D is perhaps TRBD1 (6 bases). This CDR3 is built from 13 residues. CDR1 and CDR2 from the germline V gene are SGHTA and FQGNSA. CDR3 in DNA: TGTGCCAGCAGCTCAACTTGGACAGCTCCCGCGGTTTTT. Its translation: CASSSTWTAPAVF.

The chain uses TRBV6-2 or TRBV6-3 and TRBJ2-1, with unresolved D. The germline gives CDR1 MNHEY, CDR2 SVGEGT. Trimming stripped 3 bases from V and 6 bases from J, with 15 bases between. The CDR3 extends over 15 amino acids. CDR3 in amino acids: CASSYWEMVVNEQFF. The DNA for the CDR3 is TGTGCCAGCAGTTATTGGGAAATGGTAGTCAATGAGCAGTTCTTC.

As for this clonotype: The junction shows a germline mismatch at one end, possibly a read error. CDR3 coding DNA: TGCGCCAGCAGCCTACGGACTAGCGGGGGGTATCTCTCCAACAATGAGCAGTTCTTC. Its protein product is CASSLRTSGGYLSNNEQFF. The chain carries TRBV5-1 and TRBJ2-1; 14 nucleotides agree with TRBD2. The CDR3 is 19 residues long. Germline V gene sequence: CDR1 SGHRS, CDR2 YFSETQ.

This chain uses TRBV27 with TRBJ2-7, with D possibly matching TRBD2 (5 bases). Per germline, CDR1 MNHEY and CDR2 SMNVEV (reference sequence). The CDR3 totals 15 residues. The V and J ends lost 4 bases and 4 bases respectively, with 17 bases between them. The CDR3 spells CASSSGGPLDYEQYF. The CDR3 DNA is TGTGCCAGCAGTTCCGGAGGACCCCTAGATTACGAGCAGTACTTC.

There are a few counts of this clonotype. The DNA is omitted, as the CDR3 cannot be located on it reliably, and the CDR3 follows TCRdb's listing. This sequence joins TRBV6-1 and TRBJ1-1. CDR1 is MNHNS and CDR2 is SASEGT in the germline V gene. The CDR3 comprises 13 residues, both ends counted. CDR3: CASSTVFGSEAFF.

The CDR3: CASSPQSGLAGEQYF. In DNA, the CDR3 is TGTGCCAGCAGCCCCCAGTCCGGACTAGCGGGAGAGCAGTACTTC. The chain links TRBV9 to TRBJ2-7; 12 bases fit TRBD2. The V gene end was trimmed by 4 bases and the J gene end by 7 bases; junction bases not matched to a gene: 9. This CDR3 spans 15 amino acids. Per germline, CDR1 SGDLS and CDR2 YYNGEE.

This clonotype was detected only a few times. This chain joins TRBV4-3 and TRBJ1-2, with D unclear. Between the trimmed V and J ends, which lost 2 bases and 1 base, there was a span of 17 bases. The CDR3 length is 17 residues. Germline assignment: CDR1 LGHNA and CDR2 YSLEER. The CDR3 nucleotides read TGCGCCAGCAGCCAATCGGTCGACGGGCACGTTAACTATGGCTACACCTTC. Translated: CASSQSVDGHVNYGYTF.

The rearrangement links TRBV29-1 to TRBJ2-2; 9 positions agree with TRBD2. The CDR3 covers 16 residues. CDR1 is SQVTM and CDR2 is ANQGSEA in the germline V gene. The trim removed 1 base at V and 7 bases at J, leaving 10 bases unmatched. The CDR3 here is CSVEVPAGGPGGELFF. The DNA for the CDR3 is TGCAGCGTTGAAGTGCCGGCGGGAGGGCCCGGCGGGGAGCTGTTTTTT.

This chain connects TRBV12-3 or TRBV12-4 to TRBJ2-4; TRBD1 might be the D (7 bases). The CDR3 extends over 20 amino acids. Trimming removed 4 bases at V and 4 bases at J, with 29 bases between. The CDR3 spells CASSYTGVLYGTGDKNIQYF. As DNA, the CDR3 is TGTGCCAGCAGTTACACAGGGGTCTTGTACGGGACGGGGGATAAAAACATTCAGTACTTC.

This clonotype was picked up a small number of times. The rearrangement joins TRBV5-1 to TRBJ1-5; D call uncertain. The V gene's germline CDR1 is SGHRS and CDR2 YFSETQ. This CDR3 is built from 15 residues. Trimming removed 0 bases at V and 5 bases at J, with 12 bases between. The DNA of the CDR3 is TGCGCCAGCAGCTTGGCCGCGGGCGGGGATCAGCCCCAGCATTTT. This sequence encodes CASSLAAGGDQPQHF.

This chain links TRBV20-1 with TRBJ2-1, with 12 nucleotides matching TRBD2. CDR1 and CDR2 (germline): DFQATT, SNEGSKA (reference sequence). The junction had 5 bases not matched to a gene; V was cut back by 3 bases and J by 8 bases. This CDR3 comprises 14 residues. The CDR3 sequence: CSARRLAGVYEQFF. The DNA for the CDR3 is TGCAGTGCTAGGCGACTAGCGGGAGTTTATGAGCAGTTCTTC.

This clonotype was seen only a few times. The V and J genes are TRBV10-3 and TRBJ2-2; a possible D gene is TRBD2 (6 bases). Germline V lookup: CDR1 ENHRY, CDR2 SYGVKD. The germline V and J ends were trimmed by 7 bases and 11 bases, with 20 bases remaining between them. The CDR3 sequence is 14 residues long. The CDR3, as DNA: TGTGCCATCAAATCGGGAGTTCGGAGGGCTGAGCTGTTTTTT. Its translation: CAIKSGVRRAELFF.

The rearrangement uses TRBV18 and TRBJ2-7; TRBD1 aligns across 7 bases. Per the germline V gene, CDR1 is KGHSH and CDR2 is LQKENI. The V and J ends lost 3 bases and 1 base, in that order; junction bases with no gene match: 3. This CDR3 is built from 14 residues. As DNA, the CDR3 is TGTGCCAGCTCACCCACAGGGGAATCCTACGAGCAGTACTTC. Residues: CASSPTGESYEQYF. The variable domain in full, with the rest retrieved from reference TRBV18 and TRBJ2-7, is NAGVMQNPRHLVRRRGQEARLRCSPMKGHSHVYWYRQLPEEGLKFMVYLQKENIIDESGMPKERFSAEFPKEGPSILRIQQVVRGDSAAYFCASSPTGESYEQYFGPGTRLTVT.

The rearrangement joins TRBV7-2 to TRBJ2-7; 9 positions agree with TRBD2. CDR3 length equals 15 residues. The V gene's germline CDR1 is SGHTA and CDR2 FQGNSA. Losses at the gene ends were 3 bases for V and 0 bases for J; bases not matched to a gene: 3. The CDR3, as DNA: TGTGCCAGCAGCTTTGCTAGCGGGAACTCCTACGAGCAGTACTTC. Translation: CASSFASGNSYEQYF.

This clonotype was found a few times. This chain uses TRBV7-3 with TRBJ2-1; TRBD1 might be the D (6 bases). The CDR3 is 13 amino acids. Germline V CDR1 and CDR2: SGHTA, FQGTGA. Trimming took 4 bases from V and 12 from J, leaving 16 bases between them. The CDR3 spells CASSSNRASWQFF. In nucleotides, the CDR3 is TGTGCCAGCAGCTCCAACAGGGCGAGTTGGCAGTTCTTC.

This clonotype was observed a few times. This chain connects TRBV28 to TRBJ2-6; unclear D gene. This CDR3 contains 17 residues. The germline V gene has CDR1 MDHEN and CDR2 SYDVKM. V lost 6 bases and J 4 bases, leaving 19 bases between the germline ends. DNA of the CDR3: TGTGCCAGCAGCCCCGGTGGGGTCGGTGGGGGGGCCAACGTCCTGACTTTC. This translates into CASSPGGVGGGANVLTF. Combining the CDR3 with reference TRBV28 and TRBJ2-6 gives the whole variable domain DVKVTQSSRYLVKRTGEKVFLECVQDMDHENMFWYRQDPGLGLRLIYFSYDVKMKEKGDIPEGYSVSREKKERFSLILESASTNQTSMYLCASSPGGVGGGANVLTFGAGSRLTVL.

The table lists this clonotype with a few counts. CDR3 DNA sequence: TGTGCCGGCGCGAGGGGACTAAAGACCGAGCAGTACTTC. It specifies CAGARGLKTEQYF. This chain links TRBV9 with TRBJ2-7; 7 positions agree with TRBD2. Germline V CDR1 and CDR2: SGDLS, YYNGEE. The CDR3 is 13 residues long. The V segment lost 10 bases and the J segment 6 bases; nucleotides outside the gene matches: 13. Full variable domain (missing parts from reference TRBV9 and TRBJ2-7): DSGVTQTPKHLITATGQRVTLRCSPRSGDLSVYWYQQSLDQGLQFLIQYYNGEERAKGNILERFSAQQFPDLHSELNLSSLELGDSALYFCAGARGLKTEQYFGPGTRLTVT.

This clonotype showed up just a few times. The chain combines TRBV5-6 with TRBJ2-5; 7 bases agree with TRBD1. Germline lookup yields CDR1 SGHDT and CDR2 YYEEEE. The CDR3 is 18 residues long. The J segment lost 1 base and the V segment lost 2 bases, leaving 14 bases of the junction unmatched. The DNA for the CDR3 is TGTGCCAGCAGCTTTGAGGTCAGTTGGACAGGCCTCCAAGAGACCCAGTACTTC. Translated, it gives CASSFEVSWTGLQETQYF.

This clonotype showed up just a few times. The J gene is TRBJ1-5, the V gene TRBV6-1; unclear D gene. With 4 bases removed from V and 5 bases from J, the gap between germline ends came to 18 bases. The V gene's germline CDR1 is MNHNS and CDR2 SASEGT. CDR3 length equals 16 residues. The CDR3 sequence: CASSAPRFRPDQPQHF. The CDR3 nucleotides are TGTGCCAGCAGTGCACCCCGCTTTAGGCCTGATCAGCCCCAGCATTTT.